Following are 14 T cell receptor gamma chains from one sample sequenced in a study of γδ T cells in repeated Plasmodium falciparum infection. TCRdb reanalyzed the multiplex PCR reads using CATT. This table holds 27,000 or so gamma-chain clones, more than 1.4% found once. Vgamma9/Vdelta2+ and Vdelta2-negative gammadelta T cells were flow-sorted from PBMC for bulk sequencing. The sequencing sample was made of gamma-delta T cells from blood. These receptors were obtained from a pool of human donors (malaria-infected and uninfected, not separated).

This clone was seen repeatedly, ten times or more. This DNA's translation differs at residue 14 from TCRdb's protein, which comes from a much larger clone; a read error is likely, and the protein shown is translated from the DNA. The rearrangement uses TRGV9 and TRGJP. Germline loops: CDR1 GITISATS, CDR2 ISYDGTV (reference sequence). This CDR3 contains 16 residues. The CDR3 sequence is CALWEVNSVGKKIRVF. CDR3 coding DNA: TGTGCCTTGTGGGAGGTGAATTCGGTGGGCAAAAAAATCAGGGTATTT.

This clone was picked up a small number of times. A far larger clone is a single base away, which makes a read error likely. This same CDR3 is encoded by further DNA sequences in the sample. V gene TRGV9 combines with J gene TRGJP. Because TCRdb records no J gene, it was assigned here through a match of the DNA to germline. Germline lookup yields CDR1 GITISATS and CDR2 ISYDGTV (reference sequence). The junction had 14 bases not matched to a gene; V was cut back by 4 bases and J by 11 bases. This CDR3 spans 17 amino acids. This CDR3 reads CALWERGDMLGKKIKVF. CDR3 nucleotides: TGTGCCTTGTGGGAAAGGGGGGATATGCTGGGCAAAAAAATCAAGGTATTT.

This clone was recorded at least ten times. The chain couples TRGV3 to TRGJP1. V lost 6 bases, J lost 0 bases, and 10 bases stayed unmatched. There are 16 residues in the CDR3. Germline values: CDR1 VTNTFY, CDR2 YDVSTARD (reference sequence). CDR3 sequence: CATWNKGHTTGWFKIF. The DNA for the CDR3 is TGTGCCACCTGGAACAAAGGGCATACCACTGGTTGGTTCAAGATATTT.

This clone was seen ten or more times. This chain joins TRGV3 and TRGJP2. CDR1 is VTNTFY and CDR2 is YDVSTARD in the germline V gene (reference sequence). The CDR3 runs 10 residues. V shed 6 bases and J 9 bases; nucleotides not matched to a gene: 1. For the CDR3, the DNA is TGTGCCACCTGGAATTGGATCAAGACGTTT. Protein product: CATWNWIKTF.

This clone was counted ten times or more. For this DNA, TCRdb reports the protein of a much larger clone, which diverges at residue 3, most likely from a read error; the protein presented here is translated directly from the DNA. The chain recombines TRGV9 with TRGJ1 or TRGJ2. The J gene, absent from TCRdb, was called here by matching the DNA to germline. The CDR3 is 14 residues long. The germline V gene has CDR1 GITISATS and CDR2 ISYDGTV (reference sequence). CDR3 nucleotide sequence: TGTGCCTCGTGGGAGGTTACGAATTATTATAAGAAACTCTTT. Amino acids: CASWEVTNYYKKLF.

This clone was counted many times. Since a far larger clone is one base different, this is likely a read error. This sample also contains other DNA sequences that code for the same CDR3. The V and J genes are TRGV9 and TRGJ1 or TRGJ2. As TCRdb names no J gene, one was assigned here on the basis of a DNA match to germline. The CDR3 has 14 amino acids. In germline, CDR1 is GITISATS, CDR2 ISYDGTV (reference sequence). The CDR3 coding sequence is TGTGCCCTGTGGGAGGGGGCTAGTTATTATAAGAAACTCTTT. Its protein is CALWEGASYYKKLF.

There are many counts of this clone. For this DNA, TCRdb reports the protein of a much larger clone, which diverges at residue 3, most likely from a read error; the protein presented here is translated directly from the DNA. The DNA for the CDR3 is TGTGCCTCGTGGGAGGGGGAGAATTATTATAAGAAACTCTTT. Translated: CASWEGENYYKKLF. The chain is built from TRGV9 and TRGJ1 or TRGJ2. As TCRdb names no J gene, one was assigned here on the basis of a DNA match to germline. This CDR3 spans 14 amino acids. Germline V CDR1 and CDR2: GITISATS, ISYDGTV (reference sequence).

As concerns this clone: TCRdb lists the protein of a much larger clone for this DNA, which differs at residue 11, so this is likely a read error; the protein given here is translated from the DNA itself. The V gene was identified as TRGV4, while no J gene was called. The CDR3 covers 13 residues. Germline V gene data show CDR1 as EGSTGY and CDR2 as YDSYTSSV. The CDR3 protein is CATWDNPIYKELF. The CDR3 DNA reads as TGTGCCACCTGGGATAACCCTATCTATAAGGAACTCTTT.

This clone is labeled as medium-sized. Given a much more abundant clone one base away, this may be a read error. The sample contains more than one DNA sequence encoding this CDR3. This chain uses TRGV9 with TRGJP. Losses at the gene ends were 1 base for V and 5 bases for J; bases not matched to a gene: 2. The CDR3 is made up of 16 amino acids. CDR1 GITISATS and CDR2 ISYDGTV come from the germline V gene (reference sequence). CDR3 region: CALWEVEELGKKIKVF. In nucleotides, the CDR3 is TGTGCCTTGTGGGAGGTTGAAGAGTTGGGCAAAAAAATCAAGGTATTT.

This clone was found a few times. The protein in TCRdb stems from a much larger clone and differs at residue 7 from this DNA's translation, likely a read error; here the protein is translated from the DNA. No J gene was named, though the V gene is TRGV3. This CDR3 has 13 amino acids. Per germline, CDR1 VTNTFY and CDR2 YDVSTARD (reference sequence). The CDR3 region is CATWDRTMIRKLF. Here the CDR3 DNA reads TGTGCCACCTGGGACAGGACGATGATAAGAAAACTCTTT.

This clone has at least ten counts. The V call is TRGV9, the J call TRGJP. Germline trimming cut 4 bases from V and 4 bases from J; bases unmatched to any gene: 4. The CDR3 loop spans 16 amino acids. CDR1 GITISATS and CDR2 ISYDGTV come from the germline V gene (reference sequence). This CDR3 is CALWDFQELGKKIKVF. CDR3 in DNA: TGTGCCTTGTGGGACTTCCAAGAGTTGGGCAAAAAAATCAAGGTATTT.

In this sample, this clone turned up many times. The protein recorded in TCRdb matches a much larger clone and deviates from this DNA's translation at residue 10, suggesting a read error; the protein here is obtained by translating the DNA. V gene TRGV9 combines with J gene TRGJ1 or TRGJ2. The germline V gene encodes CDR1 GITISATS and CDR2 ISYDGTV (reference sequence). The CDR3 consists of 14 residues. CDR3: CALWEGENYCKKLF. In DNA, the CDR3 is TGTGCCTTGTGGGAGGGGGAGAATTATTGTAAGAAACTCTTT.

The sample holds a few counts of this clone. The TCRdb record carries a much larger clone's protein, which differs from this DNA's translation at residue 3; a read error is the likely cause, and the protein listed here is the DNA translation. The rearrangement links TRGV9 to TRGJ1 or TRGJ2. No J gene was available from TCRdb, and it was assigned here by a germline match of the DNA. The CDR3 extends over 14 amino acids. Germline values: CDR1 GITISATS, CDR2 ISYDGTV (reference sequence). The CDR3 region has the DNA TGTGCCTCGTGGGACCAAACGACCTGCGGCAGGAAACTCTTT. Residues: CASWDQTTCGRKLF.

This clone was found a few times. This probably arose from a read error, given a far larger clone one base away. At the DNA level, this CDR3 is encoded by other sequences in the same sample as well. The genes are TRGV9 and TRGJ1 or TRGJ2. No J gene is reported in TCRdb; it was inferred here by comparing the DNA with germline. The CDR3 covers 14 residues. The germline V gene has CDR1 GITISATS and CDR2 ISYDGTV (reference sequence). The CDR3 DNA sequence: TGTGCCTTGTGGGAGGTGTTGAATTATTACAAGAAACTCTTT. Translating gives CALWEVLNYYKKLF.